This T cell receptor (beta chain) appears in the sequencing data of a study of blood T cell repertoires in COVID-19. Study information: Sites in the United States, Italy and Spain provided acute and convalescent COVID-19 samples. Sample material is recorded as cDNA or gDNA derived from T cells, B-cell-depleted T cells, or PBMCs.

Some clones are missing from TCRdb's copy, which holds only in-frame ones; the method was immunoSEQ multiplex PCR. The sample includes under 350,000 clones, around 89% of them seen just once. The CDR3 is made up of 21 amino acids. V lost 0 bases to trimming and J lost 0 bases; unmatched junction nucleotides: 12. Germline V lookup: CDR1 SGHRS, CDR2 YFSETQ. The chain links TRBV5-1 to TRBJ2-2; 12 bases line up with TRBD2. This TCR came from a man in his forties or fifties with acute or convalescent COVID-19. The sequencing sample was made of peripheral blood. Written as DNA, the CDR3 is TGCGCCAGCAGCTTGGCAGCCTCACTAGCGGGGGGTTCCGCGAACACCGGGGAGCTGTTTTTT. Translation gives CASSLAASLAGGSANTGELFF. Looking up the rest from reference TRBV5-1 and TRBJ2-2 gives the full variable domain: KAGVTQTPRYLIKTRGQQVTLSCSPISGHRSVSWYQQTPGQGLQFLFEYFSETQRNKGNFPGRFSGRQFSNSRSEMNVSTLELGDSALYLCASSLAASLAGGSANTGELFFGEGSRLTVL.